These 25 T cell receptor beta chains were sequenced from one sample in a study of blood T cells in healthy people across ages. Sample-barcoded 5' priming and a J-beta primer mix drove a second PCR of about 7 to 11 cycles. TCRdb ran MiXCR on the 5' RACE reads and lists one entry per CDR3 protein. The data show roughly 1.6 million distinct CDR3 sequences, about 31% seen once. Sequenced material: blood. All receptors derive from a woman aged 25 to 39 in good health.

This clonotype has just a few counts. The chain joins TRBV10-3 to TRBJ2-7, with D unclear. With 9 bases removed from V and 3 bases from J, the gap between germline ends came to 15 bases. Germline CDR1 reads ENHRY; CDR2 reads SYGVKD. The CDR3 runs 13 residues. The CDR3 DNA follows: TGTGCCATGTGCGAGGCCCTTCACTACGAGCAGTACTTC. Translation gives CAMCEALHYEQYF.

V usage is TRBV10-1 and J usage is TRBJ2-3, with D hard to call. This CDR3 has 16 residues. The V and J ends lost 6 bases and 1 base respectively, with 17 bases between them. Germline V lookup: CDR1 WNHNN, CDR2 SYGVQD (reference sequence). This CDR3 is CASSEGSILGTDTQYF. CDR3 DNA sequence: TGCGCCAGCAGCGAAGGATCGATCCTAGGCACAGATACGCAGTATTTT.

This sequence joins TRBV7-8 and TRBJ2-1; TRBD2 matches at 10 bases. In germline, CDR1 is SGHVS, CDR2 FQNEAQ. The CDR3 spans 15 residues. The V and J ends lost 10 bases and 9 bases, in that order; junction bases with no gene match: 15. The CDR3 reads CATTDLAGELGEQFF. Here the CDR3 DNA reads TGTGCCACGACGGATCTAGCGGGGGAGCTCGGTGAGCAGTTCTTC.

This clonotype was found a few times. The chain uses TRBV3-1 and TRBJ2-1, with 7 positions matching TRBD2. CDR3 length equals 16 residues. Germline V gene lookup returns CDR1 LGHDT and CDR2 YNNKEL (reference sequence). V shed 1 base and J 4 bases; nucleotides not matched to a gene: 7. The CDR3 region has the DNA TGTGCCAGCAGCCAAGGAGTGGGAGGGGCGTACAATGAGCAGTTCTTC. This translates into CASSQGVGGAYNEQFF.

The chain is built from TRBV20-1 and TRBJ1-5, with TRBD1 matching 8 bases. In germline, CDR1 is DFQATT, CDR2 SNEGSKA (reference sequence). The CDR3 runs to 15 residues. Unmatched junction bases numbered 6, after V lost 3 bases and J lost 2 bases. CDR3 in DNA: TGCAGTGCTAGGCGACAGGGGTCGGGCAATCAGCCCCAGCATTTT. Its translation: CSARRQGSGNQPQHF.

This clonotype appeared once. J is TRBJ2-1 and V is TRBV5-1; 10 bases agree with TRBD2. The trim removed 4 bases at V and 9 bases at J, leaving 13 bases unmatched. CDR3 size: 16 residues. CDR1 and CDR2 (germline): SGHRS, YFSETQ. This chain's CDR3 is CASSIAGGRRVGEQFF. CDR3 sequence (DNA): TGCGCCAGCAGCATAGCGGGGGGAAGACGTGTCGGTGAGCAGTTCTTC.

V usage is TRBV6-6 and J usage is TRBJ1-6; D ambiguous. The V gene lost 0 bases and the J gene lost 9 bases, with 18 bases spanning the gap. Germline CDR1 reads MNHNY; CDR2 reads SVGAGI (reference sequence). This CDR3 has 17 residues. CDR3 protein: CASSYSRQLIDASPLHF. CDR3 bases: TGTGCCAGCAGTTACTCGAGGCAGTTGATCGATGCTTCACCCCTCCACTTT.

The CDR3 here is CASSPPQRATDTQYF. The DNA for the CDR3 is TGTGCCAGCTCACCACCGCAGCGGGCAACAGATACGCAGTATTTT. This chain links TRBV18 with TRBJ2-3, with a weak D call TRBD2 (6 bases). CDR3 size: 15 residues. Per germline, CDR1 KGHSH and CDR2 LQKENI. V dropped 0 bases and J dropped 3 bases, with 10 bases sitting between them. Full variable domain (remainder filled in from reference TRBV18 and TRBJ2-3): NAGVMQNPRHLVRRRGQEARLRCSPMKGHSHVYWYRQLPEEGLKFMVYLQKENIIDESGMPKERFSAEFPKEGPSILRIQQVVRGDSAAYFCASSPPQRATDTQYFGPGTRLTVL.

This clonotype occurred a few times. V is TRBV10-2 and J is TRBJ2-5, with 8 bases identical to TRBD2. The J call could be wrong; TRBJ2-7 is a better fit for the DNA end. Germline V lookup: CDR1 WSHSY, CDR2 SAAADI. The CDR3 has 13 residues. CDR3 sequence reads: CASSEETSDEQYF. The CDR3 nucleotides are TGCGCCAGCAGTGAAGAGACTAGCGACGAGCAGTACTTC.

A few counts support this clonotype. V and J are TRBV27 and TRBJ2-7, with D maybe TRBD1 (6 bases). Deletions cut 2 bases from V and 2 bases from J, with 19 bases between. CDR1 MNHEY and CDR2 SMNVEV come from the germline V gene (reference sequence). The CDR3 loop spans 17 amino acids. CDR3 sequence: CASSLQAGTGLAYEQYF. The CDR3 coding sequence is TGTGCCAGCAGTTTACAAGCTGGAACAGGGCTCGCCTACGAGCAGTACTTC.

The table lists this clonotype with a few counts. The genes are TRBV12-3 or TRBV12-4 and TRBJ1-1; D is unresolved. This CDR3 spans 13 amino acids. Trimming stripped 1 base from V and 6 bases from J, with 9 bases between. Here the CDR3 reads CASSLVAGAEAFF. CDR3 bases: TGTGCCAGCAGTTTAGTTGCGGGCGCTGAAGCTTTCTTT.

This clonotype was detected a few times. The J gene is TRBJ2-7, the V gene TRBV5-1, with TRBD2 matching over 14 bases. There are 19 residues in the CDR3. The germline gives CDR1 SGHRS, CDR2 YFSETQ. Trimming at V came to 0 bases and at J to 4 bases, leaving 12 bases not matched to a gene. This CDR3 reads CASSLGEWTSGRLPYEQYF. CDR3 in DNA: TGCGCCAGCAGCTTGGGCGAATGGACTAGCGGGAGGCTACCTTACGAGCAGTACTTC.

The J gene is TRBJ2-5, the V gene TRBV2; D possibly uses TRBD1 or TRBD2 (5 bases each). The V end lost 3 bases, the J end lost 0 bases, and 14 bases lay between the germline ends. The CDR3 sequence is 16 residues long. CDR1 and CDR2 from the germline V gene are SNHLY and FYNNEI. The CDR3 sequence is CASSDEAGTYQETQYF. CDR3 nucleotides: TGTGCCAGCAGTGACGAGGCAGGGACGTACCAAGAGACCCAGTACTTC.

A few counts support this clonotype. The chain uses TRBV6-1 and TRBJ2-7, with TRBD2 matching over 13 bases. The CDR3 is 15 amino acids. Germline V CDR1 and CDR2: MNHNS, SASEGT. V lost 2 bases and J lost 5; bases outside the gene matches: 3. In DNA, the CDR3 is TGTGCCAGCAGTGAACGACTAGCGGGGGGACACGAGCAGTACTTC. Amino acid sequence: CASSERLAGGHEQYF.

This clonotype has at least ten counts. The chain recombines TRBV3-1 with TRBJ1-2; weak D call: TRBD1 (6 bases). Germline V CDR1 and CDR2: LGHDT, YNNKEL (reference sequence). This CDR3 contains 15 residues. With 0 bases removed from V and 2 bases from J, the gap between germline ends came to 10 bases. The CDR3 DNA reads as TGTGCCAGCAGCCAAGATTCGGGGGGCAACTATGGCTACACCTTC. Protein: CASSQDSGGNYGYTF.

V gene TRBV9 combines with J gene TRBJ2-4, with D perhaps matching TRBD1 or TRBD2 (5 bases each). The CDR3 consists of 17 residues. V gave up 3 bases and J gave up 2 bases, with 18 bases separating them. Germline assignment: CDR1 SGDLS and CDR2 YYNGEE. CDR3 sequence reads: CASSAGPEGTPKNIQYF. The CDR3, as DNA: TGTGCCAGCAGCGCGGGACCCGAGGGTACACCCAAAAACATTCAGTACTTC. The variable domain in full, with the rest retrieved from reference TRBV9 and TRBJ2-4, is DSGVTQTPKHLITATGQRVTLRCSPRSGDLSVYWYQQSLDQGLQFLIQYYNGEERAKGNILERFSAQQFPDLHSELNLSSLELGDSALYFCASSAGPEGTPKNIQYFGAGTRLSVL.

The J gene is TRBJ2-1, the V gene TRBV10-1; D assignment may be TRBD1 or TRBD2 (6 bases each). The CDR3 is 14 amino acids. Trimming took 4 bases from V and 2 from J, leaving 9 bases between them. Germline loops: CDR1 WNHNN, CDR2 SYGVQD (reference sequence). CDR3 amino acids: CASSAGDTYNEQFF. The CDR3 region has the DNA TGCGCCAGCAGTGCGGGGGACACCTACAATGAGCAGTTCTTC.

The rearrangement links TRBV28 to TRBJ2-5; D not resolved. The germline V gene has CDR1 MDHEN and CDR2 SYDVKM. The length of the CDR3 is 15 residues. V was trimmed by 5 bases and J by 0 bases, leaving 13 bases between them. The CDR3 here is CASSLLDKYQETQYF. The CDR3 nucleotides are TGTGCCAGCAGTCTTCTTGACAAGTACCAAGAGACCCAGTACTTC.

The gene calls are TRBV20-1 and TRBJ2-1, with 7 bases aligning to TRBD1. The CDR3 has 12 amino acids. V was clipped by 4 bases and J by 7 bases; unmatched bases: 4. Looked up from germline, CDR1 is DFQATT and CDR2 is SNEGSKA (reference sequence). CDR3 region: CSAMDRWNEQFF. The CDR3, as DNA: TGCAGTGCTATGGACAGGTGGAATGAGCAGTTCTTC.

The V call is TRBV20-1, the J call TRBJ2-7; the match to TRBD1 covers 10 bases. The CDR3 is 15 amino acids. V shed 3 bases and J 6 bases; nucleotides not matched to a gene: 11. The germline V gene encodes CDR1 DFQATT and CDR2 SNEGSKA (reference sequence). CDR3 loop: CSARLTGTGVGEQYF. Here the CDR3 DNA reads TGCAGTGCTAGGCTAACCGGGACAGGGGTTGGCGAGCAGTACTTC.

Only a few counts were recorded for this clonotype. The rearrangement links TRBV7-9 to TRBJ2-5, with 8 positions matching TRBD2. Germline CDR1 SEHNR, CDR2 FQNEAQ (reference sequence). The CDR3 has 16 residues. Unmatched junction bases numbered 13, after V lost 7 bases and J lost 3 bases. DNA for the CDR3: TGTGCCAGCACCCTCGGGGGGGTTGGGCAAAAAGAGACCCAGTACTTC. Translating it yields CASTLGGVGQKETQYF.

A word on this clonotype: Germline is not matched at one junction end, which may reflect a read error. The rearrangement joins TRBV7-2 to TRBJ2-1; TRBD1 might be the D (5 bases). CDR1 and CDR2 from the germline V gene are SGHTA and FQGNSA. The CDR3 loop spans 13 amino acids. CDR3 sequence reads: CASGLGVYNEQFF. The CDR3 coding sequence is TGTGCCAGCGGCTTAGGGGTGTACAATGAGCAGTTCTTC.

The chain couples TRBV11-2 to TRBJ2-7, with 9 bases that match TRBD1. The ends lost 5 bases at V and 1 base at J; junction bases unmatched: 12. The length of the CDR3 is 17 residues. The V gene's germline CDR1 is SGHAT and CDR2 FQNNGV. The CDR3 nucleotides read TGTGCCAGCAGCCCCATTAACAGGGGGCTGATGTCCTACGAGCAGTACTTC. It specifies CASSPINRGLMSYEQYF.

J is TRBJ2-7 and V is TRBV20-1; no clear D gene. V dropped 7 bases and J dropped 3 bases, with 16 bases sitting between them. The germline CDR1 and CDR2 sequences are DFQATT and SNEGSKA (reference sequence). The CDR3 extends over 13 amino acids. The CDR3 loop reads CSVHVGSRYEQYF. In DNA, the CDR3 is TGCAGTGTCCACGTTGGCAGTCGCTACGAGCAGTACTTC.

The table lists this clonotype with a few counts. The gene calls are TRBV3-1 and TRBJ1-4, with D perhaps matching TRBD1 (5 bases). This CDR3 spans 15 amino acids. Trimming shortened V by 0 bases and J by 8 bases, and 13 bases separated the two germline ends. CDR1 is LGHDT, CDR2 YNNKEL, per germline (reference sequence). Here the CDR3 DNA reads TGTGCCAGCAGCCAAGATCGCGGGGGTTGGGAAAAACTGTTTTTT. This sequence encodes CASSQDRGGWEKLFF.